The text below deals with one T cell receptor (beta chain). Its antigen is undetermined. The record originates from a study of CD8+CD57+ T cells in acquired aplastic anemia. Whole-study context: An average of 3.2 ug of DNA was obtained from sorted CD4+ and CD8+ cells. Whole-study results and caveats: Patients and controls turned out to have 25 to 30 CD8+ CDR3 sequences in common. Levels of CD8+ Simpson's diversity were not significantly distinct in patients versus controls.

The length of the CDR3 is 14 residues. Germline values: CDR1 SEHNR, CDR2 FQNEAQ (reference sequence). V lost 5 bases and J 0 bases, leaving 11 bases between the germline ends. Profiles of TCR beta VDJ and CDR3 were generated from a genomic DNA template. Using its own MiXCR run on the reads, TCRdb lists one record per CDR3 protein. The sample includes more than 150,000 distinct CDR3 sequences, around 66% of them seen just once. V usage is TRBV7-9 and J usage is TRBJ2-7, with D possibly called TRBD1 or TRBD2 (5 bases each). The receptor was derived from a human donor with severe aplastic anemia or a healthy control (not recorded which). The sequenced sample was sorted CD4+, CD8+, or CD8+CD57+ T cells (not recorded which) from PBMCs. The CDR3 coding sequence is TGTGCCAGCAGCCTCCGGGACGTCTCCTACGAGCAGTACTTC. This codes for CASSLRDVSYEQYF. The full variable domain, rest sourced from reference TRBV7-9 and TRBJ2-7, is DTGVSQNPRHKITKRGQNVTFRCDPISEHNRLYWYRQTLGQGPEFLTYFQNEAQLEKSRLLSDRFSAERPKGSFSTLEIQRTEQGDSAMYLCASSLRDVSYEQYFGPGTRLTVT.